The source of this TCR beta chain is a study of Ad26.COV2.S vaccination and SARS-CoV-2 variants (dated by TCRdb to the early 2020s). A note on the overall study: Vaccine-arm donors were drawn from COV1001, a multicentre, randomized, double-blind, placebo-controlled phase I-IIa trial of Ad26.COV2.S in healthy adults. Dosing of Ad26.COV2.S was intramuscular, at either 5x10^10 or 1x10^11 viral particles, delivered as one shot or as two shots spaced 56 days apart. The specificity and breadth of SARS-CoV-2-reactive T cell receptors after Ad26.COV2.S vaccination were assessed by TCRbeta repertoire sequencing. The TCR-sequenced set comprised around 32 samples: around 20 Ad26.COV2.S vaccine recipients, 5 placebo recipients and 8 SARS-CoV-2 convalescent individuals. Participants in the trial were split at random into five groups of five each, receiving low-dose or high-dose Ad26.COV2.S once or twice, or else placebo on both occasions. Investigators remained blinded to trial group allocation during experiments and outcome assessment.

In light of the paper, this sample's treatment or condition label describes: around 19 received Ad26.COV2.S at low or high dose, single or two shots; 5 received placebo; per-sample allocation not given. For vaccine and placebo recipients, repertoires were sequenced using samples collected on day 63 after the first injection. In Cohort 1b, 25 to 30 adults aged 18-55 years were enrolled at a single site in Boston, USA, between 29 July and 7 August 2020. As a vaccine, Ad26.COV2.S was a replication-incompetent adenovirus type 26 vector that expressed a prefusion-stabilized SARS-CoV-2 spike protein derived from the original Wuhan strain. The immunoSEQ Assay was used to sequence TCRbeta CDR3 regions. After extraction, genomic DNA underwent amplification by bias-controlled multiplex PCR, followed by high-throughput sequencing. The authors' pipeline ran thus. To quantify the absolute abundance of each unique TCRbeta CDR3 region, sequences were collapsed and filtered. T cell fraction was estimated by normalization of TCRbeta template counts to usable DNA, with usable DNA being measured through amplification of reference genes present in all nucleated cells. Repertoire TCRs were annotated as SARS-CoV-2-specific when V gene, CDR3 amino acid sequence and J gene were exactly matched to a known reactive TCR set. MIRA supplied the reference SARS-CoV-2 TCR set, which was filtered for enrichment in COVID-19-positive ImmuneCODE repertoires so that public or cross-reactive TCRs were removed. Drawing on the MIRA antigens, annotated TCRs were analysed further at the level of specific ORF or position within ORF. Breadth was defined as annotated unique rearrangements over total unique productive rearrangements; depth was the summed frequency of those rearrangements. Two-sided Wilcoxon rank-sum tests were used to compare TCR breadth between groups. The source is immuneACCESS, and TCRdb retained only in-frame sequences with V and J called. Part of the clones is not carried over; for the studies checked, unresolved V genes explain less than half of this, and the remainder is unexplained. V, J and clone size were drawn from that table, and D and trimming were deduced from the DNA. The sample data list fewer than 400,000 clones, and approximately 86% of these were observed just once. The ten largest make up 1.9% of the sample.

On the study overall, not on this receptor specifically: Ad26.COV2.S recipients had higher spike-specific TCR breadth than placebo recipients (P = 0.0014). After vaccination, substantial breadth of spike-specific CD8+ and CD4+ T cell responses was reported. Vaccine and placebo recipients had similar non-spike TCR breadth, a finding consistent with the vaccine containing only spike. According to the authors, total T cell responses may have been underestimated by the TCR breadth and depth analyses. The study was not powered for comparison of responses between vaccine doses or regimens.

As regards this clone: No antigen is known for it. No clone much larger than this one lies a single base away; base qualities are absent.

This receptor was obtained from a person between 18 and 60 years old who received the Ad26.COV2.S COVID-19 vaccine or a placebo. The material was peripheral blood, obtained in a trial of Ad26.COV2.S vaccine versus placebo.

The CDR3 in this case is CAWSVRGSTIHYGYTF. The base sequence is TGTGCCTGGAGTGTACGGGGGTCTACAATTCACTATGGCTACACCTTC. The chain couples TRBV30 to TRBJ1-2; TRBD1 is a possible D gene, resting on 5 matching bases. Trimming removed 0 bases from V and 3 bases from J, leaving 17 bases between the germline ends. Sequences GTSNPN (CDR1) and SVGIG (CDR2) are obtained from the germline V gene (reference sequence). Measured from the cysteine to the phenylalanine, the CDR3 is 16 residues long. Only the CDR3 part of the read is kept: 48 bases, read in frame from the first base.